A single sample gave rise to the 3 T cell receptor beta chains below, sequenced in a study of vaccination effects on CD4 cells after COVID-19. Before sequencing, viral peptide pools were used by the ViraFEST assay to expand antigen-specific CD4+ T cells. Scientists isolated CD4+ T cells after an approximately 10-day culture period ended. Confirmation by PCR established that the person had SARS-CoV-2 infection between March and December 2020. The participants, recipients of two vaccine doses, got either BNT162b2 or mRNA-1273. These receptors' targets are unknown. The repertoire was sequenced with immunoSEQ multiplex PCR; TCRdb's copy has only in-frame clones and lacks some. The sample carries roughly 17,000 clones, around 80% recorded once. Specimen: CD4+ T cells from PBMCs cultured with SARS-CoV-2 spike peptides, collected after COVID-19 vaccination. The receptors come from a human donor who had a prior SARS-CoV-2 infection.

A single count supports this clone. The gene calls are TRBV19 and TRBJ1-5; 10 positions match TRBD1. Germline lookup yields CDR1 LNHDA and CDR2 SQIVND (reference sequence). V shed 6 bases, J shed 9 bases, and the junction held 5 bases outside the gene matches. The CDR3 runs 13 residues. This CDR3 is CASRRGQGRPQHF. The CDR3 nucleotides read TGTGCCAGTAGGAGGGGACAGGGGAGGCCCCAGCATTTT.

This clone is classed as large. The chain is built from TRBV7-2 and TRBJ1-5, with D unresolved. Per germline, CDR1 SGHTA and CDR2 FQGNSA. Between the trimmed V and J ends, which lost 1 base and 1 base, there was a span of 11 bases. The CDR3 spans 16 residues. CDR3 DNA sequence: TGTGCCAGCAGCTTAGAGTCGGCTGGGAGCAATCAGCCCCAGCATTTT. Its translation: CASSLESAGSNQPQHF.

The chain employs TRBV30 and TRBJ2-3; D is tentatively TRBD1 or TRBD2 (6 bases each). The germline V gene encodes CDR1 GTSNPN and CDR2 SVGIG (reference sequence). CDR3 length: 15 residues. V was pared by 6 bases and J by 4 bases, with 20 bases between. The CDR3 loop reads CACTPGETGADTQYF. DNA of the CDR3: TGTGCCTGCACTCCAGGGGAGACGGGAGCAGATACGCAGTATTTT. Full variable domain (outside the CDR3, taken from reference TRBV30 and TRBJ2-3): SQTIHQWPATLVQPVGSPLSLECTVEGTSNPNLYWYRQAAGRGLQLLFYSVGIGQISSEVPQNLSASRPQDRQFILSSKKLLLSDSGFYLCACTPGETGADTQYFGPGTRLTVL.